The sequence of this TCR beta chain was determined in a study of blood T cell repertoires in COVID-19. The overall study: T cells, B-cell-depleted T cells, or PBMCs provided the cDNA or gDNA that served as material.

Assay: immunoSEQ multiplex PCR; the TCRdb copy retains only in-frame clones and omits some. The table includes around 280,000 clones, roughly 90% detected once. The receptor was derived from a woman in her 30s with COVID-19, enrolled during active disease. Source material: peripheral blood.

The CDR3 spells CASSPEGERDQPQHF. The CDR3 DNA reads as TGTGCCAGCTCACCAGAGGGAGAAAGGGATCAGCCCCAGCATTTT. V is TRBV18 and J is TRBJ1-5, with D unclear. Germline CDR1 reads KGHSH; CDR2 reads LQKENI. The CDR3 covers 15 residues. V lost 2 bases to trimming and J lost 5 bases, with 13 bases between them.